One and the same sample provided the 9 T cell receptor beta chains below, sequenced in a study of T-cell memory formation after mild COVID-19. A single record per CDR3 protein comes from TCRdb applying MiXCR to the 5' RACE reads. Seen here are tens of thousands of distinct CDR3 sequences, roughly 7% observed once, and the top ten hold more than 1.2%. Material for sequencing was PBMCs or a T cell subset sorted from them (not recorded which). The receptor set was obtained from a young man who had mild COVID-19 (a few samples of this study predate the infection). Cell type and time point are not known.

This rearrangement joins TRBV5-1 to TRBJ2-7; D is undetermined. Germline V gene lookup returns CDR1 SGHRS and CDR2 YFSETQ. The CDR3 length is 12 residues. Trimming took off 2 bases at V and 5 bases at J, with 8 bases between the two ends. The CDR3 loop is CASSFGVDEQYF. The CDR3 bases are TGCGCCAGCAGCTTTGGGGTGGACGAGCAGTACTTC.

This clonotype was recorded many times. V and J are TRBV5-1 and TRBJ2-7, with 7 bases matching TRBD1. The CDR3 spans 14 residues. V lost 2 bases to trimming and J lost 5 bases; unmatched junction nucleotides: 7. Per germline, CDR1 SGHRS and CDR2 YFSETQ. The CDR3 is CASSFIGGLDEQYF. The CDR3 DNA is TGCGCCAGCAGCTTTATAGGGGGCTTGGACGAGCAGTACTTC.

The chain links TRBV20-1 to TRBJ1-5, with D perhaps matching TRBD1 (6 bases). Per germline, CDR1 DFQATT and CDR2 SNEGSKA (reference sequence). V lost 6 bases and J 7 bases, leaving 10 bases between the germline ends. This CDR3 contains 11 residues. CDR3 amino acids: CSAPGVQPQHF. For the CDR3, the DNA is TGCAGTGCCCCAGGGGTCCAGCCCCAGCATTTT.

The table lists this clonotype with a few counts. This chain links TRBV10-3 with TRBJ1-2; D is perhaps TRBD1 (6 bases). Germline V gene lookup returns CDR1 ENHRY and CDR2 SYGVKD. Trimming pared 4 bases from V and 7 bases from J, leaving 13 bases between. The CDR3 extends over 13 amino acids. Here the CDR3 reads CAISVQGLSGYTF. The CDR3 DNA reads as TGTGCCATCAGTGTTCAGGGGTTATCTGGCTACACCTTC.

J is TRBJ2-2 and V is TRBV5-1; 8 bases map to TRBD2. V trimming: 2 bases; J trimming: 2 bases; junction bases outside the gene matches: 2. The CDR3 covers 15 residues. The germline V gene has CDR1 SGHRS and CDR2 YFSETQ. CDR3 sequence reads: CASSLAGVNTGELFF. Here the CDR3 DNA reads TGCGCCAGCAGCTTAGCGGGAGTCAACACCGGGGAGCTGTTTTTT.

This chain connects TRBV5-1 to TRBJ1-6; unclear D gene. The germline CDR1 and CDR2 sequences are SGHRS and YFSETQ. V gave up 4 bases and J gave up 7 bases, with 15 bases separating them. The CDR3 spans 15 residues. The CDR3: CASSLGTRVNSPLHF. CDR3 DNA: TGCGCCAGCAGCCTGGGAACAAGGGTCAATTCACCCCTCCACTTT.

This clonotype occurred many times. This chain connects TRBV20-1 to TRBJ2-7; 11 nucleotides agree with TRBD2. This CDR3 contains 15 residues. Germline V gene sequence: CDR1 DFQATT, CDR2 SNEGSKA (reference sequence). V lost 8 bases to trimming and J lost 2 bases; unmatched junction nucleotides: 11. The CDR3 nucleotides read TGCAGTATAGGGCCCGGGACTAGCGGTACCTACGAGCAGTACGTC. Translated: CSIGPGTSGTYEQYV.

The rearrangement links TRBV12-3 or TRBV12-4 to TRBJ1-5; D not certain. Trimming left V 8 bases short and J 5 bases short, with 7 bases between. The CDR3 totals 11 residues. The DNA of the CDR3 is TGTGCCAGCCTCCCTGATCAGCCCCAGCATTTT. Encoded protein: CASLPDQPQHF.

This clonotype has a count of ten or more. The chain links TRBV5-1 to TRBJ2-3; 11 bases map to TRBD2. V trimming: 2 bases; J trimming: 6 bases; junction bases outside the gene matches: 5. Per the germline V gene, CDR1 is SGHRS and CDR2 is YFSETQ. This CDR3 spans 15 amino acids. The DNA of the CDR3 is TGCGCCAGCAGCTTTAGCGGGGGGGCCCAGGATACGCAGTATTTT. It yields the protein CASSFSGGAQDTQYF.